This T cell receptor (beta chain) was identified in a study of blood T cell repertoires in COVID-19. As for the study in general: Acute-phase and convalescent COVID-19 samples originated in the United States, Italy and Spain. From T cells, B-cell-depleted T cells, or PBMCs came the material, which was cDNA or gDNA.

Original methodology: Nucleated cell counts were estimated from reference gene primer amplification. Here immunoSEQ multiplex PCR was the method, and the copy in TCRdb shows in-frame clones only, minus some. From that table come the V and J calls and clone size; the DNA was used to work out D and trimming. The table has 90,000 or so clones, 72% seen once. V shed 4 bases and J 5 bases; nucleotides not matched to a gene: 10. This CDR3 is built from 15 residues. Germline CDR1 LGHNA, CDR2 YNFKEQ. This chain connects TRBV4-2 to TRBJ2-5; 7 nucleotides agree with TRBD2. The receptor comes from an elderly woman with acute or convalescent COVID-19. The material sequenced was peripheral blood. The CDR3: CASSLRDYGVETQYF. The CDR3 DNA follows: TGTGCCAGCAGCCTTCGGGACTACGGAGTGGAGACCCAGTACTTC.